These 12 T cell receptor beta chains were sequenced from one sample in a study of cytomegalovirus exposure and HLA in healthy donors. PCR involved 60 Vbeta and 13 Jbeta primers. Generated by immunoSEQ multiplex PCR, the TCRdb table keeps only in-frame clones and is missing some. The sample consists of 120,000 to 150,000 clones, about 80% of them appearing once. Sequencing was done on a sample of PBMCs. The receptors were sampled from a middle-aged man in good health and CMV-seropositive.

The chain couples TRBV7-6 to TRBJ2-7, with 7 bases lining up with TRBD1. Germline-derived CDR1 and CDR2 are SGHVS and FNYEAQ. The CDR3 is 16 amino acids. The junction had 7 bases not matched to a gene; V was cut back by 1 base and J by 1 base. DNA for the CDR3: TGTGCCAGCAGCTTAGGGCCAGGGGGTATGTCCTACGAGCAGTACTTC. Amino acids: CASSLGPGGMSYEQYF.

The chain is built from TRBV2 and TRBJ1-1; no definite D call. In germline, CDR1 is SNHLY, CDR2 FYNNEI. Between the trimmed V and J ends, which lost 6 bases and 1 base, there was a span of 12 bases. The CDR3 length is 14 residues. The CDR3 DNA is TGTGCCAGCAGGAGGGCGGGCGAGAACACTGAAGCTTTCTTT. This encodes CASRRAGENTEAFF.

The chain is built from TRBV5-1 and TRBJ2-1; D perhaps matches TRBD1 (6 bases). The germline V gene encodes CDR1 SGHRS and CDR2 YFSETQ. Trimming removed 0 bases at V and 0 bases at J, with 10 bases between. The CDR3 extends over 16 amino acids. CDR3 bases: TGCGCCAGCAGCTTGGACACAGGGTTCTCCTACAATGAGCAGTTCTTC. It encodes CASSLDTGFSYNEQFF.

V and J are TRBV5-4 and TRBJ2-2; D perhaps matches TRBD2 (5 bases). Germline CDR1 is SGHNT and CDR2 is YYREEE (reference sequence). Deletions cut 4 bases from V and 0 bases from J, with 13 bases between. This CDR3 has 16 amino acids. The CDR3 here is CASSPDPGTNTGELFF. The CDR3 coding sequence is TGTGCCAGCAGCCCCGACCCGGGGACGAACACCGGGGAGCTGTTTTTT.

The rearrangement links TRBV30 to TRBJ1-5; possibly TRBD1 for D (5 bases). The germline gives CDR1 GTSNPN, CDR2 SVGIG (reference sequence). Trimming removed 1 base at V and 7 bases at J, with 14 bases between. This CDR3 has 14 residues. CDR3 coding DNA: TGTGCCTGGAGTGGACCGGGGGATGGACAGCCCCAGCATTTT. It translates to CAWSGPGDGQPQHF.

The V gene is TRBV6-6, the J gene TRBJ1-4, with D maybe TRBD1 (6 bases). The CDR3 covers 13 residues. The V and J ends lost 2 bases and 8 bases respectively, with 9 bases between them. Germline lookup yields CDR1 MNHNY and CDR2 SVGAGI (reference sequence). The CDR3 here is CASSYQGREKLFF. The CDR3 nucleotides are TGTGCCAGCAGTTACCAGGGGCGCGAAAAACTGTTTTTT.

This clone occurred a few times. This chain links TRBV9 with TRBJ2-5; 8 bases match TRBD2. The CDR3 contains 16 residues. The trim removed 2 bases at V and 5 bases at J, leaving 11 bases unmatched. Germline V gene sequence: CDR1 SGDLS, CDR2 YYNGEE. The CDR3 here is CASSVTGGAGWETQYF. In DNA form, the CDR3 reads TGTGCCAGCAGCGTCACCGGGGGGGCGGGTTGGGAGACCCAGTACTTC. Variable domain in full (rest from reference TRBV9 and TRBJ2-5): DSGVTQTPKHLITATGQRVTLRCSPRSGDLSVYWYQQSLDQGLQFLIQYYNGEERAKGNILERFSAQQFPDLHSELNLSSLELGDSALYFCASSVTGGAGWETQYFGPGTRLLVL.

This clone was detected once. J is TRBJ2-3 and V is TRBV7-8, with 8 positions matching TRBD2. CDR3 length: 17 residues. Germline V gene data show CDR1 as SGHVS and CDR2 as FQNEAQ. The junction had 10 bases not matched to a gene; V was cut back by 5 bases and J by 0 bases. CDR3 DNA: TGTGCCAGCAGCCCCTGGTTGGCGGGGGGAAGCACAGATACGCAGTATTTT. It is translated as CASSPWLAGGSTDTQYF.

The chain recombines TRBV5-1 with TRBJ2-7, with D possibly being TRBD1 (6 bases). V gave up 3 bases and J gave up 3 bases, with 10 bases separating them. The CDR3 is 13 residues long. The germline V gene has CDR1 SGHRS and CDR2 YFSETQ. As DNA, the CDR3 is TGCGCCAGCAGCTCCCTGGACAGCTACGAGCAGTACTTC. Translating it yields CASSSLDSYEQYF.

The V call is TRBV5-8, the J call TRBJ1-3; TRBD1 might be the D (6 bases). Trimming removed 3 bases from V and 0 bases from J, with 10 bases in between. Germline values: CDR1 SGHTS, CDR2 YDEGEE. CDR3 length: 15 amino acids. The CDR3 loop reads CASSSRGISGNTIYF. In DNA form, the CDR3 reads TGTGCCAGCAGCTCCAGGGGCATCTCTGGAAACACCATATATTTT.

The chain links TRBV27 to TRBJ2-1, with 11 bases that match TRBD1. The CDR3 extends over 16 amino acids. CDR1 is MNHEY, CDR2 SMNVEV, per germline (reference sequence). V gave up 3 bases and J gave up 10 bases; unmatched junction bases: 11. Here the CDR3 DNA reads TGTGCCAGCAGTTTGGCCTCCGGGACAGGGGGACGGGAGCAGTTCTTC. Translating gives CASSLASGTGGREQFF.

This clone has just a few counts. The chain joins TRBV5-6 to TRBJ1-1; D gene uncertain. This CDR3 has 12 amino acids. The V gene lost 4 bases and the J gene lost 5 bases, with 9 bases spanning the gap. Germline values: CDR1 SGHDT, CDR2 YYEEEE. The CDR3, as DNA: TGTGCCAGCAGCGCGGAGAAGACTGAAGCTTTCTTT. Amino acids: CASSAEKTEAFF.